Shown below are 9 T cell receptor beta chains from a single sample sequenced in a study of beta chain features in type 1 diabetes. The isolated RNA, all of it, was reverse transcribed, so expressed TCRB transcripts were what got sequenced. Produced via immunoSEQ multiplex PCR; TCRdb's table is partial and in-frame only. The sample lists around 500,000 clones, roughly 10% seen once, with 0.045% to 0.06% in the top ten. Sequenced sample: naive CD4+ T cells from blood. All receptors come from a woman between 18 and 29 years old in good health.

This clone was seen a few times. The chain couples TRBV9 to TRBJ2-3; D call uncertain. The germline V and J ends were trimmed by 0 bases and 0 bases, with 8 bases remaining between them. There are 15 residues in the CDR3. Germline lookup yields CDR1 SGDLS and CDR2 YYNGEE. The CDR3 spells CASSVVSGSTDTQYF. The CDR3 DNA is TGTGCCAGCAGCGTAGTTTCCGGGAGCACAGATACGCAGTATTTT.

DNA of the CDR3: TGTGCCAGCAGCTTACTGGTGTCGGGGCCCTACGAGCAGTACTTC. Amino acids: CASSLLVSGPYEQYF. This rearrangement joins TRBV7-9 to TRBJ2-7; D may correspond to TRBD1 or TRBD2 (5 bases each). Germline V gene sequence: CDR1 SEHNR, CDR2 FQNEAQ (reference sequence). The CDR3 contains 15 residues. Trimming cost V 2 bases and J 2 bases, with 13 bases left between them.

This clone appeared a few times. This chain connects TRBV27 to TRBJ2-1; possibly TRBD1 or TRBD2 for D (6 bases each). V was trimmed by 4 bases and J by 12 bases, leaving 13 bases between them. This CDR3 contains 12 residues. Germline V lookup: CDR1 MNHEY, CDR2 SMNVEV (reference sequence). The chain's CDR3 is CASSSRGGGQFF. Written as DNA, the CDR3 is TGTGCCAGCAGTTCCCGAGGGGGAGGGCAGTTCTTC.

This clone was seen more than once but under ten times. The rearrangement links TRBV5-6 to TRBJ2-4, with D maybe TRBD2 (6 bases). Germline V gene sequence: CDR1 SGHDT, CDR2 YYEEEE. This CDR3 comprises 16 residues. The V and J ends lost 0 bases and 1 base respectively, with 11 bases between them. In nucleotides, the CDR3 is TGTGCCAGCAGCTTGGCGGGGGTTAGGGCCAAAAACATTCAGTACTTC. It translates to CASSLAGVRAKNIQYF.

The chain joins TRBV25-1 to TRBJ1-2, with D possibly being TRBD1 (5 bases). The germline V and J ends were trimmed by 2 bases and 2 bases, with 12 bases remaining between them. The CDR3 has 15 residues. Germline V CDR1 and CDR2: MGHDK, SYGVNS. The CDR3 protein is CASSEIVKGNYGYTF. The CDR3 region has the DNA TGTGCCAGCAGTGAAATAGTCAAGGGGAACTATGGCTACACCTTC.

This clone was detected a few times. The V and J genes are TRBV15 and TRBJ2-4, with TRBD1 matching over 10 bases. The CDR3 covers 13 residues. Germline CDR1 LNHNV, CDR2 YYDKDF (reference sequence). After removal of 10 bases from V and 6 bases from J, the junction contained 6 bases not matched to a gene. CDR3 amino acids: CAITGTGANIQYF. The CDR3 nucleotides are TGTGCCATCACCGGGACAGGGGCAAACATTCAGTACTTC.

This clone was seen more than once but under ten times. V is TRBV11-2 and J is TRBJ1-1, with D hard to call. Germline V gives CDR1 SGHAT, CDR2 FQNNGV. The CDR3 length is 14 residues. The germline V and J ends were trimmed by 1 base and 3 bases, with 9 bases remaining between them. The CDR3 reads CASSLAFQDTEAFF. DNA of the CDR3: TGTGCCAGCAGCTTAGCATTCCAAGACACTGAAGCTTTCTTT.

This clone was counted a few times. This chain links TRBV5-1 with TRBJ2-7; D might be TRBD1 (6 bases). This CDR3 comprises 14 residues. Trimming cost V 2 bases and J 2 bases, with 11 bases left between them. Germline V lookup: CDR1 SGHRS, CDR2 YFSETQ. The CDR3 loop is CASSFGTLTYEQYF. CDR3 sequence (DNA): TGCGCCAGCAGCTTCGGGACACTTACCTACGAGCAGTACTTC. The variable domain in full, with the rest retrieved from reference TRBV5-1 and TRBJ2-7, is KAGVTQTPRYLIKTRGQQVTLSCSPISGHRSVSWYQQTPGQGLQFLFEYFSETQRNKGNFPGRFSGRQFSNSRSEMNVSTLELGDSALYLCASSFGTLTYEQYFGPGTRLTVT.

This clone was detected only a few times. CDR3 DNA: TGTGCCAGCAGTTATTCACAGGGGCTTATTGAAGCTTTCTTT. Translation gives CASSYSQGLIEAFF. The V and J genes are TRBV6-6 and TRBJ1-1; 7 positions agree with TRBD1. Germline V gives CDR1 MNHNY, CDR2 SVGAGI (reference sequence). CDR3 length: 14 residues. Trimming took 3 bases from V and 7 from J; bases not matched to a gene: 8.